This TCR beta chain was documented in a study of shared clonotypes between healthy human individuals. Germline V lookup: CDR1 SGHRS, CDR2 YFSETQ. With V trimmed by 9 bases and J by 0 bases, 8 bases remained unmatched. The CDR3 has 15 amino acids. Each PCR replicate from the sorted subsets contained around 200 ng DNA, which is tens of thousands of T cell genomes. The table came from immunoSEQ multiplex PCR; TCRdb's copy has only in-frame clones and leaves some out. The table has 1.4 million to 1.5 million clones, 96% seen once. This chain links TRBV5-1 with TRBJ2-2, with 7 bases aligning to TRBD2. The specimen was naive CD4+ T cells sorted from blood. Subset meaning: CD45RA+ positively selected. This clonotype was sampled from a man aged 25-40 years in good health. CDR3 sequence reads: CATRGVGANTGELFF. The CDR3 bases are TGCGCCACCCGGGGGGTCGGAGCGAACACCGGGGAGCTGTTTTTT.